The sample holds many counts of the clone carrying this T cell receptor (beta chain). This sample is drawn from a study of metastatic and nonmetastatic thyroid tumors. TCRdb re-called clones via MiXCR from the PCR reads. Counted here are almost 85,000 clones, around 13% occurring once; the ten biggest clones make up 8.5% to 10%. This CDR3 comprises 13 residues. V was shortened by 3 bases and J by 2 bases, with 6 bases between the two germline ends. Germline V gene data show CDR1 as SGHTA and CDR2 as FQGTGA. All patients reached thyroid surgery having received no treatment beforehand. The source is a female donor with papillary thyroid cancer or a benign thyroid nodule (not recorded which). Some clones in this sample may be carry-over from other donors' samples. This chain links TRBV7-3 with TRBJ2-3; D gene ambiguous. Material for sequencing was tumor tissue. In nucleotides, the CDR3 is TGTGCCAGCAGCTTCTCCGACACAGATACGCAGTATTTT. Its translation: CASSFSDTDTQYF.